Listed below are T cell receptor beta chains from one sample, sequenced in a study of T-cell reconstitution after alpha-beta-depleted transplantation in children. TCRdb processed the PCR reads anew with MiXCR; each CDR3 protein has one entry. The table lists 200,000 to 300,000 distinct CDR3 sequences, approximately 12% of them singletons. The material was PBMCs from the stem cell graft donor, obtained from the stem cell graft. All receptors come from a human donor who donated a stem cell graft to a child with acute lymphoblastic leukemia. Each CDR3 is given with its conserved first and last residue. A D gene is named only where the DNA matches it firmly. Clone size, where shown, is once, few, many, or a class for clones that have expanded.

CSVEGQNYEQYF	TGCAGCGTTGAGGGTCAGAACTACGAGCAGTACTTC	many	12	TRBJ2-7	NA	TRBV29-1
CASSLDSLSYEQYF	TGTGCCAGCAGTTTGGACAGCCTTTCCTACGAGCAGTACTTC	many	14	TRBJ2-7	NA	TRBV7-9
CASSLDREGYTF	TGTGCCAGCAGCTTAGACAGGGAGGGCTACACCTTC	few	12	TRBJ1-2	NA	TRBV7-9
CASRTGGSSGANVLTF	TGCGCCAGCAGGACAGGAGGATCCTCTGGGGCCAACGTCCTGACTTTC	NA	16	TRBJ2-6	NA	TRBV5-1
CAIGDGHPRTYEQYF	TGTGCCATCGGCGATGGACATCCCAGGACCTACGAGCAGTACTTC	many	15	TRBJ2-7	NA	TRBV10-3
CSVEMTGGAQNIQYF	TGCAGCGTTGAGATGACAGGGGGGGCACAAAACATTCAGTACTTC	many	15	TRBJ2-4	TRBD1	TRBV29-1
CSVVQGDTGELFF	TGCAGCGTTGTACAGGGAGACACCGGGGAGCTGTTTTTT	many	13	TRBJ2-2	NA	TRBV29-1
CASSGRTYEQYF	TGTGCCAGCAGTGGCAGGACTTACGAGCAGTACTTC	many	12	TRBJ2-7	NA	TRBV27
CASSERGQGYDGYTF	TGTGCCAGCAGTGAACGCGGACAGGGGTACGATGGCTACACCTTC	many	15	TRBJ1-2	TRBD1	TRBV25-1
CASSQASPGNTIYF	TGTGCCAGCAGCCAAGCATCGCCTGGAAACACCATATATTTT	many	14	TRBJ1-3	NA	TRBV14
CASSPWIPDTQYF	TGTGCCAGCAGCCCCTGGATACCGGATACGCAGTATTTT	many	13	TRBJ2-3	NA	TRBV13
CASTLQTGSGAQYF	TGCGCCAGCACGTTGCAGACCGGGAGTGGGGCCCAGTACTTC	NA	14	TRBJ2-5	NA	TRBV5-1
CASSLVYRAEAFF	TGTGCCAGCAGCTTGGTTTACCGCGCTGAAGCTTTCTTT	many	13	TRBJ1-1	NA	TRBV5-5
CASSLAANGPYEQYF	TGCGCCAGCAGCTTGGCAGCGAATGGTCCCTACGAGCAGTACTTC	many	15	TRBJ2-7	NA	TRBV5-1